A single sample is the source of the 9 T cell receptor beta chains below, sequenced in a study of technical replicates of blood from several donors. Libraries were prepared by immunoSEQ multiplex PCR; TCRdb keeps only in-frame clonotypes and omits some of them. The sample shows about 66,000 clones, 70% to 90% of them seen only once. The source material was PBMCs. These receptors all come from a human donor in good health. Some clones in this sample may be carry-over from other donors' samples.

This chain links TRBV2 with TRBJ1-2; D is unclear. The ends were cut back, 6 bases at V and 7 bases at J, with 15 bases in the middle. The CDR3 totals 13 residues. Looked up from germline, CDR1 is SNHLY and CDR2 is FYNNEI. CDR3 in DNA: TGTGCCAGCAGGGAAACAGCGGGCGGTGGCTACACCTTC. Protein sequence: CASRETAGGGYTF.

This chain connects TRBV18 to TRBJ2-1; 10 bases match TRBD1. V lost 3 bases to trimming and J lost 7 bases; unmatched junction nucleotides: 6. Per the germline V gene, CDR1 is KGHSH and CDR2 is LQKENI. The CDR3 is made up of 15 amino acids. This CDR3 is CASSPGTGEGNEQFF. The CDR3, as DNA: TGTGCCAGCTCACCCGGGACAGGGGAGGGGAATGAGCAGTTCTTC.

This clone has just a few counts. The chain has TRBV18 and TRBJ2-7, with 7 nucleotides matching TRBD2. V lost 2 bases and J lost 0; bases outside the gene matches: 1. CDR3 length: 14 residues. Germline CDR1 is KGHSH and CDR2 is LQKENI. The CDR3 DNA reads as TGTGCCAGCTCACCAGGGGAGGGCTCCTACGAGCAGTACTTC. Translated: CASSPGEGSYEQYF.

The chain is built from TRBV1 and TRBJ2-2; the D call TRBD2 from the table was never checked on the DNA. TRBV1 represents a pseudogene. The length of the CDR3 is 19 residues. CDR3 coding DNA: TGCACCAGCAGCCAAAGAGGGAAGGGGCTAGCGGTAAACACCGGGGAGCTGTTTTTT. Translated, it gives CTSSQRGKGLAVNTGELFF.

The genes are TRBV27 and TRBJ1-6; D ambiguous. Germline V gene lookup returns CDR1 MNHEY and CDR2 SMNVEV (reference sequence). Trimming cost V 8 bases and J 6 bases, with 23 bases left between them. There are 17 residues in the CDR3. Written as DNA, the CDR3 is TGTGCCAGCCGCCCTCGGGGAATCGATAATAGTAATTCACCCCTCCACTTT. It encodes CASRPRGIDNSNSPLHF.

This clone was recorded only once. The DNA of the CDR3 is TGTGCTAGTGGTCCTGGGAGCTCCTACGAGCAGTACTTC. Its translation: CASGPGSSYEQYF. The genes are TRBV12-5 and TRBJ2-7; D may be TRBD2 (5 bases). Germline CDR1 and CDR2: LGHNT and FRNRAP. The CDR3 is 13 residues long. The germline V and J ends were trimmed by 5 bases and 0 bases, with 8 bases remaining between them.

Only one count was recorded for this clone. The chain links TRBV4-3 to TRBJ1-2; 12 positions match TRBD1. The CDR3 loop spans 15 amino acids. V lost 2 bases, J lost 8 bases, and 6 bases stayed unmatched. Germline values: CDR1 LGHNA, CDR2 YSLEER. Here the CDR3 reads CASSQPGDRGQGYTF. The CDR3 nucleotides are TGCGCCAGCAGCCAACCTGGGGACAGGGGGCAAGGCTACACCTTC.

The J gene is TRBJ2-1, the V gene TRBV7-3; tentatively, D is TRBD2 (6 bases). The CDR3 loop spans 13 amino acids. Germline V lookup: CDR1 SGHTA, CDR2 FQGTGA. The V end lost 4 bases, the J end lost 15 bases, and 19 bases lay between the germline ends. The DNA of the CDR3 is TGTGCCAGCAGCTCCGCCTCTAGCGAACAACGGTTCTTC. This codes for CASSSASSEQRFF.

The CDR3 loop reads CASTKAGVQNNEQFF. Here the CDR3 DNA reads TGTGCCAGCACCAAGGCAGGGGTCCAGAACAATGAGCAGTTCTTC. This sequence joins TRBV5-4 and TRBJ2-1; D may be TRBD1 (6 bases). The CDR3 length is 15 residues. Trimming took off 6 bases at V and 5 bases at J, with 18 bases between the two ends. Germline V gives CDR1 SGHNT, CDR2 YYREEE (reference sequence).